The rows below give T cell receptor beta chains drawn from one sample of a study of T-cell reconstitution after alpha-beta-depleted transplantation in children. TCRdb re-derived calls from the PCR reads in MiXCR, one entry per CDR3 protein. The sample gives a few hundred thousand distinct CDR3 sequences, around 16% of which show up once; 29% is in the top ten. The material was PBMCs, mostly from graft donor cells, obtained 360 days after TCRalphabeta/CD19-depleted stem cell transplant. The origin of the receptors is a boy under two years old who had a stem cell transplant for Wiskott-Aldrich syndrome, so the T cells may come from the graft donor. CDR3s include the opening cysteine and the closing phenylalanine or tryptophan. A D gene is named only where the DNA matches it firmly. Part of the rows lack a size; the others show once, few, many or a class for expanded clones.

CDR3,length,V,size,J,D
CSVDKNTEAFF,11,TRBV29-1,many,TRBJ1-1,NA
CASSVLELRGGNYEQYF,17,TRBV9,few,TRBJ2-7,TRBD2
CSARQANSNQPQHF,14,TRBV20-1,few,TRBJ1-5,NA
CASSYANQYNEQFF,14,TRBV6-5,few,TRBJ2-1,NA
CASSLGRGETQYF,13,TRBV7-9,NA,TRBJ2-5,NA
CASSFEGYTDTQYF,14,TRBV28,many,TRBJ2-3,NA
CASSRLEETQYF,12,TRBV11-2,NA,TRBJ2-5,NA
CASSLWGDSYEQYF,14,TRBV5-1,NA,TRBJ2-7,NA
CASSVAGTGSYNEQFF,16,TRBV9,few,TRBJ2-1,NA
CASSLGQRGELFF,13,TRBV7-2,NA,TRBJ2-2,NA
CSVGTGVTGELFF,13,TRBV29-1,few,TRBJ2-2,TRBD1
CSVQETARATNEKLFF,16,TRBV29-1,few,TRBJ1-4,NA
CASSPGTVPNYGYTF,15,TRBV4-1,NA,TRBJ1-2,TRBD1
CASRTSGLPNRVDTQYF,17,TRBV27,NA,TRBJ2-3,NA
CASSQVAGSYNSPLHF,16,TRBV4-2,NA,TRBJ1-6,NA
CSVVISVKETQYF,13,TRBV29-1,NA,TRBJ2-5,NA
CASSQDFGLAGGPSHNEQFF,20,TRBV4-3,few,TRBJ2-1,TRBD2
CASSVSGSVFGTQYF,15,TRBV25-1,few,TRBJ2-5,TRBD2
CSATGFSNYGYTF,13,TRBV20-1,many,TRBJ1-2,NA
CAGSRRDRGYEQYF,14,TRBV5-1,NA,TRBJ2-7,TRBD1
CASSHDRGRGTDTQYF,16,TRBV6-5,few,TRBJ2-3,TRBD1
CASSGDRKTYNEQFF,15,TRBV18,few,TRBJ2-1,TRBD1
CASSSGTGGETQYF,14,TRBV27,many,TRBJ2-5,TRBD1
CASSRGRVALYGYTF,15,TRBV3-1,NA,TRBJ1-2,NA
CASSFRAGVSNQPQHF,16,TRBV12-3/TRBV12-4,NA,TRBJ1-5,NA
CASSAGQTNTEAFF,14,TRBV25-1,few,TRBJ1-1,NA
CASSQDLGTAFPDTQYF,17,TRBV14,NA,TRBJ2-3,TRBD1